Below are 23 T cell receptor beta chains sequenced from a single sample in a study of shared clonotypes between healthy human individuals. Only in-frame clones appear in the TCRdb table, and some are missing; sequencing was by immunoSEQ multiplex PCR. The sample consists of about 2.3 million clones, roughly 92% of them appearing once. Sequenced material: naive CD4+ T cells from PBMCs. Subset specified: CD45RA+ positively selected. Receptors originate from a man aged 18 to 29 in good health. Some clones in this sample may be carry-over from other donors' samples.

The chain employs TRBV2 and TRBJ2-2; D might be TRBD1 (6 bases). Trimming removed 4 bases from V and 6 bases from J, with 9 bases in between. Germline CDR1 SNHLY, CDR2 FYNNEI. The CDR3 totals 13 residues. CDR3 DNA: TGTGCCAGCAGTGTACAGGGTTCCGGGGAGCTGTTTTTT. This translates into CASSVQGSGELFF.

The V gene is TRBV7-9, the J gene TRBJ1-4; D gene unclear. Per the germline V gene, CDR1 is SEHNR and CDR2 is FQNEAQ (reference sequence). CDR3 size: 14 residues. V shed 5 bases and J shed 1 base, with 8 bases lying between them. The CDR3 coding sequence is TGTGCCAGCAGCCTTGGGGTAACTAATGAAAAACTGTTTTTT. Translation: CASSLGVTNEKLFF.

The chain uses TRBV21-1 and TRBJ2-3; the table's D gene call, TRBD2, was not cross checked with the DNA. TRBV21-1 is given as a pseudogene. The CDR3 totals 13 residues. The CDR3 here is CASSKRRVRAQYF. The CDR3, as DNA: TGTGCCAGCAGCAAACGACGAGTTCGGGCGCAGTATTTT.

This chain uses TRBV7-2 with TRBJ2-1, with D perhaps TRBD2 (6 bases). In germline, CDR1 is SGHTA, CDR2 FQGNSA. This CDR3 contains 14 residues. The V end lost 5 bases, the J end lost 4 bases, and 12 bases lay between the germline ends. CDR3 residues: CASSRQRAYNEQFF. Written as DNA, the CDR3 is TGTGCCAGCAGCCGCCAGCGGGCATACAATGAGCAGTTCTTC.

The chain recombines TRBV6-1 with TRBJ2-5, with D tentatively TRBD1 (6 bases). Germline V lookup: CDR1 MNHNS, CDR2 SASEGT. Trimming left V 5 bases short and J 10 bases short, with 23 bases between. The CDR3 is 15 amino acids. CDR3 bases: TGTGCCAGCAGTAGGGACACCCCCAGCGTTAGGAGCCAGTACTTC. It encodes CASSRDTPSVRSQYF.

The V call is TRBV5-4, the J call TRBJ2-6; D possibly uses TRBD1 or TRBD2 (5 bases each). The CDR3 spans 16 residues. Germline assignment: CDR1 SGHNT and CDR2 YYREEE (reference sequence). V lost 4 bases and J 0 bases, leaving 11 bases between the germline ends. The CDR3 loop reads CASSLGRNSGANVLTF. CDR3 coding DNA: TGTGCCAGCAGCCTGGGACGGAACTCTGGGGCCAACGTCCTGACTTTC.

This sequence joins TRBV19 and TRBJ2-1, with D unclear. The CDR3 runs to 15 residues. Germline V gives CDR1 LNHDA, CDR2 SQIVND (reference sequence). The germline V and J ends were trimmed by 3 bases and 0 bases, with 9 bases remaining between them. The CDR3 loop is CASSIAAASYNEQFF. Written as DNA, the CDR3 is TGTGCCAGTAGTATCGCGGCTGCCTCCTACAATGAGCAGTTCTTC.

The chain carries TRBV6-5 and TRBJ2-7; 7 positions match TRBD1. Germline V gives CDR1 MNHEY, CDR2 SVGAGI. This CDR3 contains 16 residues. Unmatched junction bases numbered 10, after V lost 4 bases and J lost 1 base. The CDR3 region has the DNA TGTGCCAGCAGTTCCCTCCGACAGGGTGGGTCCTACGAGCAGTACTTC. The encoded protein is CASSSLRQGGSYEQYF.

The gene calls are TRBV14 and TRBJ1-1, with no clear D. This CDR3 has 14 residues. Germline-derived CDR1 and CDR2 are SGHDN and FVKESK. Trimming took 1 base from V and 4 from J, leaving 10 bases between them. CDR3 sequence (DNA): TGTGCCAGCAGCCAAGTAGGTGTGGGCACTGAAGCTTTCTTT. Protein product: CASSQVGVGTEAFF.

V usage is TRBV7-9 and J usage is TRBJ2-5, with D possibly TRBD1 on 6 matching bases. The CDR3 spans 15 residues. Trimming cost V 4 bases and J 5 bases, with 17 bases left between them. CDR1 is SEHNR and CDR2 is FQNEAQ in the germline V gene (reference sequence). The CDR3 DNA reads TGTGCCAGCAGCTCCCCACGGACAGCAAGGGAGACCCAGTACTTC. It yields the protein CASSSPRTARETQYF.

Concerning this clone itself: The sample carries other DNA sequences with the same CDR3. CDR3 residues: CAWSVSRNTEAFF. DNA of the CDR3: TGTGCCTGGAGTGTAAGCAGGAACACTGAAGCTTTCTTT. This chain links TRBV30 with TRBJ1-1; D is unresolved. The germline CDR1 and CDR2 sequences are GTSNPN and SVGIG (reference sequence). The CDR3 contains 13 residues. V lost 0 bases and J lost 1, with 6 bases in between.

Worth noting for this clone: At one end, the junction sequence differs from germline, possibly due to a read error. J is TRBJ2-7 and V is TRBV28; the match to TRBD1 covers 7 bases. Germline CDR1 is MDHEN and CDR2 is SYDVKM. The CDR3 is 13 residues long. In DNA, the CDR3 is TGTGCCAGCAGTTTATCAGGGGGACAGCTCAGCGACTTC. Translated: CASSLSGGQLSDF. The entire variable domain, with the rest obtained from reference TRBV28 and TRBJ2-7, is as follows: DVKVTQSSRYLVKRTGEKVFLECVQDMDHENMFWYRQDPGLGLRLIYFSYDVKMKEKGDIPEGYSVSREKKERFSLILESASTNQTSMYLCASSLSGGQLSDFGPGTRLTVT.

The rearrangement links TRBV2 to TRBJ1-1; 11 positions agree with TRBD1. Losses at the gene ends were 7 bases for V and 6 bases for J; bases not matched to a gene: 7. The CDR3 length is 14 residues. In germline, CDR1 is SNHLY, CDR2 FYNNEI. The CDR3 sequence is CASTGTGGNAEAFF. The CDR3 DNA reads TGTGCCAGCACTGGGACAGGGGGGAATGCTGAAGCTTTCTTT.

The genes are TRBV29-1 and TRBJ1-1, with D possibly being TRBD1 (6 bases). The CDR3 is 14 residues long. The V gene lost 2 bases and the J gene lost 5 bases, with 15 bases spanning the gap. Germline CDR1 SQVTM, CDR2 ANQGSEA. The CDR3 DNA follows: TGCAGCGTTGAATCCCCACGGGGGCGGACTGAAGCTTTCTTT. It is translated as CSVESPRGRTEAFF.

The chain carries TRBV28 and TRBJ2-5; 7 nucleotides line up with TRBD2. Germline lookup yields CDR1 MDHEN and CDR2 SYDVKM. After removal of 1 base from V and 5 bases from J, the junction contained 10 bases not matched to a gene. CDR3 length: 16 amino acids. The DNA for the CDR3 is TGTGCCAGCAGTTTATTTGCAGGACTAGGAGGGGAGACCCAGTACTTC. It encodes CASSLFAGLGGETQYF.

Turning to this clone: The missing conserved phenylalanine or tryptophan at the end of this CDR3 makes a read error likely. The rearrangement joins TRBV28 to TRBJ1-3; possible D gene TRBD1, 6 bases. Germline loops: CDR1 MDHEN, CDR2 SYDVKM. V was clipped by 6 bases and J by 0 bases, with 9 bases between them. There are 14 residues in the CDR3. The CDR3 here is CASRVTGSGNTIYS. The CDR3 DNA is TGTGCCAGCAGGGTGACAGGCTCTGGAAACACCATATATTCT.

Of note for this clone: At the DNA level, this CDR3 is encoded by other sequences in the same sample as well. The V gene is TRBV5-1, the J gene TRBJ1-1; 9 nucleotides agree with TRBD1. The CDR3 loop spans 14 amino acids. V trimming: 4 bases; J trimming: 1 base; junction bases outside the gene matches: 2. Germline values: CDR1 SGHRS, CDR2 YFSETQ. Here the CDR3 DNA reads TGCGCCAGCAGCCAGACAGGGGGGAACACTGAAGCTTTCTTT. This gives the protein CASSQTGGNTEAFF.

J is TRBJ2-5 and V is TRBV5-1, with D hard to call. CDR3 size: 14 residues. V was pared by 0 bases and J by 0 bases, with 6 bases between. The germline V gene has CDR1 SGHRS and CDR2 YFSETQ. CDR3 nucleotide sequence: TGCGCCAGCAGCTTGGGCAGGAACCAAGAGACCCAGTACTTC. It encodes CASSLGRNQETQYF.

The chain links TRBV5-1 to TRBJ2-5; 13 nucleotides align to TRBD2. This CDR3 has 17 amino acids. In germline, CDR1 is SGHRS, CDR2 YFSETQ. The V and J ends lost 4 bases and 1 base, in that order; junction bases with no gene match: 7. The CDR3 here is CASSTGLAGTLQETQYF. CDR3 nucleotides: TGCGCCAGCAGCACGGGACTAGCGGGGACCCTCCAAGAGACCCAGTACTTC.

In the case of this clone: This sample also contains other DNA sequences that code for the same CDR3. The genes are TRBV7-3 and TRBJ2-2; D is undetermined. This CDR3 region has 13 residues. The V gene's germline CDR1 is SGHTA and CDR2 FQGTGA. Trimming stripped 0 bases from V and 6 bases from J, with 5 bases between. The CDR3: CASSLTRPGELFF. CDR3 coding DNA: TGTGCCAGCAGCTTAACGAGGCCCGGGGAGCTGTTTTTT.

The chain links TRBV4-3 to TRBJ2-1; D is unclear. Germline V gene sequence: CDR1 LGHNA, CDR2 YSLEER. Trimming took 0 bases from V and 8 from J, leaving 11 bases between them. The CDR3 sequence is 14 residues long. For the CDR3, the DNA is TGCGCCAGCAGCCAAGATCGGGTCTCGGATGAGCAGTTCTTC. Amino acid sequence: CASSQDRVSDEQFF.

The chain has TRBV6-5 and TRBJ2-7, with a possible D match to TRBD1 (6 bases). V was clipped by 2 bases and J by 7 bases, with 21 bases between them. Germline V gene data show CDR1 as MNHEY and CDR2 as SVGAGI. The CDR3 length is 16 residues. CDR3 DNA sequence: TGTGCCAGCAGTTACGCTAAATCGGGCCTTAGGGGGGAGCAGTACTTC. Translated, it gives CASSYAKSGLRGEQYF.

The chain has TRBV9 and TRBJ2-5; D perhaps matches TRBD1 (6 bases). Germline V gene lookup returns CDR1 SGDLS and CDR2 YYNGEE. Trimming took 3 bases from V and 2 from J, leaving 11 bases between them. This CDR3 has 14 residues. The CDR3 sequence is CASSERQVQETQYF. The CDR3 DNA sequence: TGTGCCAGCAGCGAGAGACAGGTTCAAGAGACCCAGTACTTC.